This T cell receptor (beta chain) was captured by sequencing in a study of regulatory T cells in long-lasting Graves disease. Looking at the study overall: Patients met the persistent Graves' disease definition after over 5 years of antithyroid drugs with positive TSH receptor antibodies.

This CDR3 is built from 15 residues. With 2 bases clipped from V and 0 bases from J, the junction kept 4 bases outside the gene matches. Germline CDR1 reads DFQATT; CDR2 reads SNEGSKA (reference sequence). Time point reported: persistent/refractory GD, antithyroid drugs over 5 years with positive TRAb. Preparation of the TCR library used RNA extracted from PBMCs. iRepertoire HTBI primers and Arm-PCR of CDR3 regions built TCR beta libraries. A single record per CDR3 protein comes from TCRdb applying MiXCR to the multiplex PCR reads. This table has approximately 690,000 distinct CDR3 sequences, 25% to 35% appearing once.

Sequences were derived from peripheral blood mononuclear cells (PBMCs), sampled when the disease was refractory, from a patient treated with antithyroid drugs. J is TRBJ2-7 and V is TRBV20-1, with 10 positions matching TRBD2. The clonotype originates from a female donor with Graves disease. The CDR3 reads CSARHSGRSSYEQYF. DNA for the CDR3: TGCAGTGCTAGACATAGCGGGAGGAGCTCCTACGAGCAGTACTTC.